This is a list of T cell receptor beta chains from one sample in a study of blood T cells in healthy people across ages. TCRdb independently ran MiXCR on the 5' RACE reads; one entry per CDR3 protein. The repertoire holds roughly 1.5 million distinct CDR3 sequences, around 40% seen once, with around 4% in the top ten. Source material: blood. These TCRs come from a woman between 18 and 30 years old in good health. CDR3s include the opening cysteine and the closing phenylalanine or tryptophan. D genes are given only for firm matches. Size tells how often a clone was seen (once, few, many) or the class of an expanded clone, and some rows leave it out.

>-|-|TRBV28|TRBJ2-1
TGTGCCAGCAGTTTGGGAGTAATCGAGCAGTTCTTC
CASSLGVIEQFF
>-|TRBD2|TRBV3-1|TRBJ2-3
TGTGCCAGCAGCCAAGACGGGACTAGGTCGGATACGCAGTATTTT
CASSQDGTRSDTQYF
>-|-|TRBV29-1|TRBJ1-2
TGCAGCGTTGAAGCGGAGGTGTGGGGACGAGGCTACACCTTC
CSVEAEVWGRGYTF
>-|TRBD2|TRBV25-1|TRBJ2-1
TGTGCCAGCAGTGACCCTGAACTAGCGGGCTCCTACAATGAGCAGTTCTTC
CASSDPELAGSYNEQFF
>-|-|TRBV10-3|TRBJ1-2
TGTGCCATCAGTCGTGGGGGAGACTATGGCTACACCTTC
CAISRGGDYGYTF
>-|-|TRBV7-2|TRBJ2-3
TGTGCCAGCAGCTTAGTAGCTCAGAGCACAGATACGCAGTATTTT
CASSLVAQSTDTQYF
>-|-|TRBV29-1|TRBJ1-4
TGCAGCGTTGCGACAGGCCTTAATGAAAAACTGTTTTTT
CSVATGLNEKLFF
>-|-|TRBV24-1|TRBJ2-3
TGTGCCACCAGTGATGCGAGGGGCACAGATACGCAGTATTTT
CATSDARGTDTQYF
>-|-|TRBV7-9|TRBJ1-6
TGTGCCAGCAGCTTAGGCCCCGAGCGGTTGCCACCCCTCCACTTT
CASSLGPERLPPLHF
>-|-|TRBV6-5|TRBJ1-2
TGTGCCAGCAGACATAGACAGAGACTGAACTATGGCTACACCTTC
CASRHRQRLNYGYTF
>few|-|TRBV29-1|TRBJ2-4
TGCAGCGTTGAAATGGTCTTAGCCAAAAACATTCAGTACTTC
CSVEMVLAKNIQYF
>-|-|TRBV27|TRBJ1-2
TGTGCCAGCAGTTTATCGGTCCAAGGACCACAGCTTAACTATGGCTACACCTTC
CASSLSVQGPQLNYGYTF
>few|-|TRBV29-1|TRBJ1-2
TGCAGCGTTGAACGCAGGCCTAACTATGGCTACACCTTC
CSVERRPNYGYTF
>few|TRBD1|TRBV7-9|TRBJ1-2
TGTGCCAGCAGCCTTCTGGACAGGGCGAACTATGGCTACACCTTC
CASSLLDRANYGYTF
>once|TRBD1|TRBV10-3|TRBJ2-5
TGTGCCGTCAACCCCACCCGAGGGACAGGTCAAGAGACCCAGTACTTC
CAVNPTRGTGQETQYF
>few|TRBD1|TRBV6-5|TRBJ1-1
TGTGCCAGCAGTTACCTCTTTCAGGGACAGGGGATGAACACTGAAGCTTTCTTT
CASSYLFQGQGMNTEAFF
>-|-|TRBV20-1|TRBJ2-5
TGCAGTGCTAGGCTACAAGCGGGCGGGCAGTACTTC
CSARLQAGGQYF
>few|TRBD1|TRBV12-3/TRBV12-4|TRBJ2-3
TGTGCCAGCAGTCGACAGGGCGGGAGCACAGATACGCAGTATTTT
CASSRQGGSTDTQYF
>many|-|TRBV7-2|TRBJ2-1
TGTGCCAGCAGCTTGTCCATGAACAATGAGCAGTTCTTC
CASSLSMNNEQFF
>few|-|TRBV28|TRBJ1-4
TGTGCCAGCAGTCCTCAAGAGGACATTCGCGGAAATGAAAAACTGTTTTTT
CASSPQEDIRGNEKLFF
>many|-|TRBV27|TRBJ1-6
TGTGCCAGCAGTTTAAATAATTCACCCCTCCACTTT
CASSLNNSPLHF
>many|-|TRBV6-2/TRBV6-3|TRBJ2-7
TGTGCCAGCAGCCAGACGGCACAGGGTGGTCGGGTAGCCTACTACGAGCAGTACTTC
CASSQTAQGGRVAYYEQYF
>few|TRBD1|TRBV5-5|TRBJ2-7
TGTGCCAGCAGCTTGGGGGACAGGGGGACTTATTACGAGCAGTACTTC
CASSLGDRGTYYEQYF
>-|-|TRBV5-6|TRBJ2-7
TGTGCCAGCAGCTCCACCAGGAGCTCCTACGAGCAGTACTTC
CASSSTRSSYEQYF
>few|-|TRBV7-7|TRBJ2-3
TGTGCTAGCAGCACGGGGACACAAGATACGCAGTATTTT
CASSTGTQDTQYF
>-|-|TRBV12-5|TRBJ2-5
TGTGCTAGTGGTTGGGCAGGGGAAGAGACCCAGTACTTC
CASGWAGEETQYF
>-|-|TRBV6-2/TRBV6-3|TRBJ2-1
TGTGCCAGCAGTTACGGTAGCCCGAGCAATATGCAGTTCTTC
CASSYGSPSNMQFF
>few|-|TRBV4-3|TRBJ2-3
TGCGCCTGTGGCTGGGAGAGAGCAGATACGCAGTATTTT
CACGWERADTQYF
>-|-|TRBV12-3/TRBV12-4|TRBJ2-3
TGTGCCAGCAGTCCTGACGGGCCCACAGATACGCAGTATTTT
CASSPDGPTDTQYF
>few|TRBD1|TRBV11-2|TRBJ2-6
TGTGCCAGCAGCCGCCCCAGGGGGTCTGGGGCCAACGTCCTGACTTTC
CASSRPRGSGANVLTF
>-|-|TRBV9|TRBJ2-3
TGTGCCAGCAGCGCAGTTGGACAGTCAGATACGCAGTATTTT
CASSAVGQSDTQYF
>-|TRBD1|TRBV20-1|TRBJ1-5
TGCAGTGCCGGGACAGGGGGAACCAATCAGCCCCAGCATTTT
CSAGTGGTNQPQHF
>-|-|TRBV20-1|TRBJ2-2
TGCAGTGCCCCGACAGAGAACACCGGGGAGCTGTTTTTT
CSAPTENTGELFF
>-|TRBD1|TRBV24-1|TRBJ2-1
TGTGCCACCAGTGACCTTTCCGGGACAGGGGGCTGGAGCTCCTACAATGAGCAGTTCTTC
CATSDLSGTGGWSSYNEQFF
>few|-|TRBV7-3|TRBJ2-1
TGTGCCAGCAGCTTACTTCCTAACAATGAGCAGTTCTTC
CASSLLPNNEQFF
>-|-|TRBV14|TRBJ2-1
TGTGCCAGCAGCCAAATCCCATCGCCGTGGAATGAGCAGTTCTTC
CASSQIPSPWNEQFF
>-|-|TRBV30|TRBJ2-3
TGTGCCTGGAGTGAAGGTTCTGGGGCGCAGTATTTT
CAWSEGSGAQYF
>few|-|TRBV4-1|TRBJ2-1
TGCGCCAGCAGCTTGGACTGGCCCTCCTACAATGAGCAGTTCTTC
CASSLDWPSYNEQFF
>-|TRBD1|TRBV4-2|TRBJ1-6
TGTGCCAGCAGCCAGGAGGTGGGGACAGGGAAGTTCAAAGATTCACCCCTCCACTTT
CASSQEVGTGKFKDSPLHF
>-|-|TRBV13|TRBJ2-1
TGTGCCAGCAGCACCCGCTTTGGCTCCTACAATGAGCAGTTCTTC
CASSTRFGSYNEQFF
>-|-|TRBV6-4|TRBJ2-2
TGTGCCAGCAGTGACTCCCCGGACAGTACCGGGGAGCTGTTTTTT
CASSDSPDSTGELFF
>few|-|TRBV25-1|TRBJ1-2
TGTGCCAGCAGTGACGAGGGAACCGCTTCTTATGGCTACACCTTC
CASSDEGTASYGYTF
>-|TRBD2|TRBV9|TRBJ2-2
TGTGCCAGCAGCTTACGTCTAGCGGGAGCCGGGGAGCTGTTTTTT
CASSLRLAGAGELFF